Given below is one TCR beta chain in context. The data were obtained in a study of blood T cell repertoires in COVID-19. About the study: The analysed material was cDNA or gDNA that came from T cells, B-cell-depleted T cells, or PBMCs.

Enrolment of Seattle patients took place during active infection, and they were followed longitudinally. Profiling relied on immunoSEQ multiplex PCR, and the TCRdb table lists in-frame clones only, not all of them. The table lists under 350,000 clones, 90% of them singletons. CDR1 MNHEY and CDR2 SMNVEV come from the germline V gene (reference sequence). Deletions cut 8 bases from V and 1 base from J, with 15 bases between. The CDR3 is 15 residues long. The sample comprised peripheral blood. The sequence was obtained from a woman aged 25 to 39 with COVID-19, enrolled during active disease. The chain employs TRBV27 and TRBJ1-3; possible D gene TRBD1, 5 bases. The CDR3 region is CASRAGRGSGNTIYF. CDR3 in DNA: TGTGCCAGCCGTGCAGGGCGTGGATCTGGAAACACCATATATTTT.